These 18 T cell receptor beta chains came from one sample sequenced in a study of OX40 agonist ivuxolimab in advanced cancers. Libraries were built with the immunoSEQ multiplex PCR assay. Here the immuneACCESS table is served through TCRdb, limited to in-frame sequences with V and J called. Missing clones are a known gap in these copies; in checked studies unresolved V genes cover under half, and the rest lacks a known reason. For this sample the table gives some 42,000 clones, of which roughly four fifths were detected only once. The ten largest clones represent 20% to 25% of the sample. The sequencing used CD4+ or CD8+ T cells sorted from blood, collected in a trial of the OX40 agonist ivuxolimab. The receptors stem from an adult with an advanced solid tumor such as melanoma, head and neck, liver or kidney cancer.

This chain uses TRBV6-6 with TRBJ2-7; unclear D gene. This CDR3 comprises 14 residues. The germline V gene encodes CDR1 MNHNY and CDR2 SVGAGI (reference sequence). The V gene lost 0 bases and the J gene lost 6 bases, with 12 bases spanning the gap. CDR3 sequence reads: CASSYSSFGVEQYF. The CDR3 coding sequence is TGTGCCAGCAGTTACTCGAGTTTTGGGGTCGAGCAGTACTTC.

This clone has only a few counts. This rearrangement joins TRBV27 to TRBJ1-1, with TRBD1 identical over 7 bases. CDR1 and CDR2 (germline): MNHEY, SMNVEV (reference sequence). V trimming: 6 bases; J trimming: 7 bases; junction bases outside the gene matches: 14. This CDR3 is built from 15 residues. Here the CDR3 DNA reads TGTGCCAGCAGCAGGACAGGCGAAAATATCTATGAAGCTTTCTTT. Translated: CASSRTGENIYEAFF.

In DNA form, the CDR3 reads TGTGCCAGCAGCCCCGTGATCGGGGGGCTCGGAACAGATACGCAGTATTTT. The encoded protein is CASSPVIGGLGTDTQYF. The rearrangement joins TRBV7-9 to TRBJ2-3, with D possibly matching TRBD2 (7 bases). The CDR3 consists of 17 residues. V lost 5 bases to trimming and J lost 3 bases, with 21 bases between them. CDR1 and CDR2 (germline): SEHNR, FQNEAQ (reference sequence).

The chain links TRBV11-2 to TRBJ2-3; possible D gene TRBD2, 5 bases. CDR1 and CDR2 (germline): SGHAT, FQNNGV. The CDR3 contains 18 residues. With 2 bases removed from V and 6 bases from J, the gap between germline ends came to 24 bases. CDR3 residues: CASSLSFSGFLKADTQYF. Written as DNA, the CDR3 is TGTGCCAGCAGCTTATCGTTCAGCGGATTCTTAAAAGCGGATACGCAGTATTTT.

The rearrangement joins TRBV10-2 to TRBJ2-2, with D hard to call. This CDR3 has 12 amino acids. Deletions cut 7 bases from V and 2 bases from J, with 5 bases between. Germline-derived CDR1 and CDR2 are WSHSY and SAAADI. This CDR3 is CASTINTGELFF. The CDR3 DNA follows: TGCGCCAGCACCATTAACACCGGGGAGCTGTTTTTT.

In this sample, this clone turned up a few times. The CDR3 sequence is CATCKDNSNEKLFF. CDR3 nucleotide sequence: TGTGCCACGTGTAAGGACAATTCTAATGAAAAACTGTTTTTT. The rearrangement uses TRBV10-3 and TRBJ1-4; a possible D gene is TRBD1 (5 bases). Germline V gives CDR1 ENHRY, CDR2 SYGVKD. The CDR3 sequence is 14 residues long. V was shortened by 10 bases and J by 3 bases, with 15 bases between the two germline ends.

With regard to this clone: Other DNA sequences from this sample encode an identical CDR3 as well. CDR3 nucleotides: TGTGCCAGCAGCGTTGGGTCCTACAATGAGCAGTTCTTC. It translates to CASSVGSYNEQFF. The V gene is TRBV9, the J gene TRBJ2-1; D unclear. Germline V lookup: CDR1 SGDLS, CDR2 YYNGEE. CDR3 length equals 13 residues. V dropped 2 bases and J dropped 1 base, with 4 bases sitting between them.

The chain recombines TRBV2 with TRBJ1-5; TRBD1 aligns across 11 bases. V trimming: 6 bases; J trimming: 5 bases; junction bases outside the gene matches: 3. The germline gives CDR1 SNHLY, CDR2 FYNNEI. CDR3 length equals 14 residues. CDR3 in DNA: TGTGCCAGCAGCTGGACAGGGGGCGATCAGCCCCAGCATTTT. It yields the protein CASSWTGGDQPQHF.

The chain is built from TRBV2 and TRBJ2-7, with D perhaps TRBD2 (5 bases). Germline CDR1 and CDR2: SNHLY and FYNNEI. V was cut by 6 bases and J by 3 bases, with 12 bases left in between. The CDR3 is made up of 13 amino acids. The CDR3 loop reads CASSAGRNYEQYF. For the CDR3, the DNA is TGTGCCAGCAGCGCGGGCCGTAACTACGAGCAGTACTTC.

A few counts support this clone. The rearrangement links TRBV7-9 to TRBJ1-1, with D hard to call. Germline values: CDR1 SEHNR, CDR2 FQNEAQ (reference sequence). The CDR3 is made up of 13 amino acids. With 1 base removed from V and 4 bases from J, the gap between germline ends came to 7 bases. CDR3 protein: CASSLGGITEAFF. The CDR3 DNA is TGTGCCAGCAGCTTAGGGGGAATCACTGAAGCTTTCTTT.

This chain joins TRBV4-2 and TRBJ2-7; D is unclear. This CDR3 spans 12 amino acids. CDR1 is LGHNA, CDR2 YNFKEQ, per germline. Trimming took 0 bases from V and 7 from J, leaving 7 bases between them. CDR3 nucleotides: TGTGCCAGCAGCCAAGATTTGGGGGAGCAGTACTTC. Protein product: CASSQDLGEQYF.

This clone came up a few times. The J gene is TRBJ1-5, the V gene TRBV7-9, with D unresolved. The CDR3 runs 16 residues. CDR1 and CDR2 from the germline V gene are SEHNR and FQNEAQ (reference sequence). Trimming took 2 bases from V and 4 from J, leaving 15 bases between them. The CDR3 DNA is TGTGCCAGCAGCTTACAGGCTTACGGCTATAATCAGCCCCAGCATTTT. Translation: CASSLQAYGYNQPQHF.

This clone has just one count. J is TRBJ1-2 and V is TRBV4-1; no firm D call. V was cut by 0 bases and J by 6 bases, with 17 bases left in between. The germline gives CDR1 MGHRA, CDR2 YSYEKL. The CDR3 is 16 residues long. The CDR3: CASSQEVNVRRHGYTF. CDR3 nucleotide sequence: TGCGCCAGCAGCCAAGAAGTAAATGTCAGGAGGCATGGCTACACCTTC.

The chain combines TRBV5-1 with TRBJ1-4; D remains ambiguous. Germline assignment: CDR1 SGHRS and CDR2 YFSETQ. Trimming shortened V by 0 bases and J by 0 bases, and 6 bases separated the two germline ends. This CDR3 region has 15 residues. For the CDR3, the DNA is TGCGCCAGCAGCTTGGCTCTTGCAACTAATGAAAAACTGTTTTTT. This encodes CASSLALATNEKLFF.

J is TRBJ1-2 and V is TRBV28; TRBD1 might be the D (6 bases). V lost 5 bases to trimming and J lost 1 base, with 11 bases between them. CDR1 and CDR2 from the germline V gene are MDHEN and SYDVKM. There are 14 residues in the CDR3. DNA of the CDR3: TGTGCCAGCAGTCAGACAGGCTTTAACTATGGCTACACCTTC. It translates to CASSQTGFNYGYTF.

The chain has TRBV6-6 and TRBJ2-7; no clear D gene. CDR1 and CDR2 from the germline V gene are MNHNY and SVGAGI (reference sequence). Trimming left V 2 bases short and J 7 bases short, with 6 bases between. The CDR3 covers 11 residues. The CDR3 nucleotides are TGTGCCAGCAGTTACCAGAAAGAGCAGTACTTC. Translating gives CASSYQKEQYF.

This rearrangement joins TRBV6-4 to TRBJ1-6, with D maybe TRBD1 (6 bases). Trimming shortened V by 3 bases and J by 8 bases, and 17 bases separated the two germline ends. Germline CDR1 is MRHNA and CDR2 is SNTAGT. The CDR3 loop spans 16 amino acids. The CDR3 spells CASSENAGQAYSPLHF. The DNA of the CDR3 is TGTGCCAGCAGTGAGAACGCGGGACAAGCTTATTCACCCCTCCACTTT.

The rearrangement links TRBV2 to TRBJ1-5; weak D call: TRBD1 (6 bases). Germline V gene data show CDR1 as SNHLY and CDR2 as FYNNEI. The CDR3 has 15 residues. The ends were cut back, 1 base at V and 6 bases at J, with 13 bases in the middle. CDR3 in amino acids: CASSEGSQGFQPQHF. The CDR3 bases are TGTGCCAGCAGTGAAGGTTCACAGGGTTTTCAGCCCCAGCATTTT.